The subject of this entry is one T cell receptor (beta chain). Its antigen is still unknown. Method: immunoSEQ multiplex PCR; TCRdb's copy keeps in-frame clones and lacks some. The table records about 77,000 clones, more than 75% of them present only once. V was clipped by 4 bases and J by 0 bases, with 7 bases between them. CDR1 and CDR2 (germline): LNHDA, SQIVND (reference sequence). There are 15 residues in the CDR3. This entry is derived from a study of OX40 agonist ivuxolimab in advanced cancers. Findings and limits, study-wide: At 0.1 to 3.0 mg/kg, clonal expansion of CD4+ and CD8+ blood T cells had occurred by week 6. Patients with a partial response at 0.1-3.0 mg/kg had among the lowest clonal expansion. Mean expanded clone counts were higher in CD8+ than CD4+ T cells.

Sequences were derived from CD4+ or CD8+ T cells sorted from blood, sampled in a trial of the OX40 agonist ivuxolimab. This chain joins TRBV19 and TRBJ2-6; D ambiguous. The sequence was obtained from an adult with an advanced solid tumor such as melanoma, head and neck, liver or kidney cancer. DNA for the CDR3: TGTGCCAGTAGTAATAGACTCTCTGGGGCCAACGTCCTGACTTTC. Its translation is CASSNRLSGANVLTF.